What follows is one T cell receptor (beta chain) and its context. The data derive from a study of control samples from healthy donors and cancer patients. The data were produced by immunoSEQ multiplex PCR, yet TCRdb's version contains in-frame clones alone and is incomplete. The sample carries some 95,000 clones, around 88% recorded once. Germline values: CDR1 SNHLY, CDR2 FYNNEI. Trimming removed 5 bases from V and 7 bases from J, with 15 bases in between. This CDR3 has 14 residues. The TCR comes from a man aged 25 to 40 in good health. Sequencing was carried out using blood. The V call is TRBV2, the J call TRBJ2-1; TRBD2 might be the D (5 bases). The CDR3 region has the DNA TGTGCCAGCAGTCCGGACGGGGATTTAAATGAGCAGTTCTTC. This sequence encodes CASSPDGDLNEQFF.